The 19 T cell receptor beta chains below come from one sample, sequenced in a study of shared clonotypes between healthy human individuals. Profiling relied on immunoSEQ multiplex PCR, and the TCRdb table lists in-frame clones only, not all of them. The profile covers over a million clones, with 95% to 99% appearing a single time and about 0.4% taken by the ten largest. The sample comprised naive CD4+ T cells sorted from blood. Sample subset: CD45RA+ positively selected. The receptors come from a man aged 30 to 45 in good health.

The J gene is TRBJ2-1, the V gene TRBV27; 13 nucleotides agree with TRBD2. This CDR3 comprises 15 residues. The germline CDR1 and CDR2 sequences are MNHEY and SMNVEV (reference sequence). V lost 6 bases to trimming and J lost 8 bases; unmatched junction nucleotides: 7. DNA of the CDR3: TGTGCCAGCAGACTTACTAGCGGGAGGGCCTATGAGCAGTTCTTC. It encodes CASRLTSGRAYEQFF.

As for this clone: Other DNA sequences of this sample code for an identical CDR3. The chain employs TRBV7-2 and TRBJ2-7; 13 bases match TRBD2. Germline values: CDR1 SGHTA, CDR2 FQGNSA. CDR3 length: 14 residues. The trim removed 5 bases at V and 3 bases at J, leaving 1 base unmatched. CDR3 DNA sequence: TGTGCCAGCAGCCGGACTAGCGGGAGCTACGAGCAGTACTTC. Translated: CASSRTSGSYEQYF.

The chain joins TRBV9 to TRBJ2-1; perhaps TRBD2 as D (5 bases). Germline CDR1 reads SGDLS; CDR2 reads YYNGEE. With 0 bases removed from V and 3 bases from J, the gap between germline ends came to 10 bases. CDR3 length: 15 residues. The CDR3 sequence is CASSVEGDVYNEQFF. In DNA form, the CDR3 reads TGTGCCAGCAGCGTAGAGGGAGACGTCTACAATGAGCAGTTCTTC.

This rearrangement joins TRBV7-8 to TRBJ2-2, with D perhaps matching TRBD1 or TRBD2 (5 bases each). The CDR3 is 12 amino acids. Per the germline V gene, CDR1 is SGHVS and CDR2 is FQNEAQ. The V and J ends lost 5 bases and 15 bases respectively, with 16 bases between them. The CDR3 sequence is CASSPEQGEVFF. CDR3 in DNA: TGTGCCAGCAGCCCTGAGCAGGGAGAGGTGTTTTTT.

The chain couples TRBV28 to TRBJ1-4; the D is unclear. The length of the CDR3 is 15 residues. CDR1 and CDR2 from the germline V gene are MDHEN and SYDVKM. V lost 6 bases to trimming and J lost 3 bases, with 14 bases between them. DNA for the CDR3: TGTGCCAGCAGCCGGGATCCTGGGGCTAATGAAAAACTGTTTTTT. Amino acids: CASSRDPGANEKLFF.

The CDR3 bases are TGTGCCAGCTCACCATCAGCGGGGGGCACAGATACGCAGTATTTT. Translation: CASSPSAGGTDTQYF. The genes are TRBV18 and TRBJ2-3; TRBD2 agrees at 8 bases. CDR1 and CDR2 (germline): KGHSH, LQKENI. The CDR3 spans 15 residues. Unmatched junction bases numbered 2, after V lost 2 bases and J lost 1 base.

The V call is TRBV29-1, the J call TRBJ2-1; D perhaps matches TRBD2 (6 bases). The V gene's germline CDR1 is SQVTM and CDR2 ANQGSEA. V was trimmed by 7 bases and J by 6 bases, leaving 10 bases between them. The CDR3 runs to 11 residues. The CDR3 here is CSGTSINEQFF. CDR3 DNA: TGCAGCGGTACTAGCATCAATGAGCAGTTCTTC.

As concerns this clone: One end of the junction does not line up with germline, which may come from a read error. V gene TRBV5-6 combines with J gene TRBJ2-2; D is perhaps TRBD2 (6 bases). Germline V gene sequence: CDR1 SGHDT, CDR2 YYEEEE. CDR3 length: 17 residues. The CDR3 protein is CASSDYRDWTNAGELFF. In DNA, the CDR3 is TGTGCCAGCAGCGATTACCGGGACTGGACGAACGCCGGGGAGCTGTTTTTT. The full variable domain, in which reference TRBV5-6 and TRBJ2-2 provide the parts outside the CDR3, is DAGVTQSPTHLIKTRGQQVTLRCSPKSGHDTVSWYQQALGQGPQFIFQYYEEEERQRGNFPDRFSGHQFPNYSSELNVNALLLGDSALYLCASSDYRDWTNAGELFFGEGSRLTVL.

The gene calls are TRBV5-4 and TRBJ1-2, with D maybe TRBD1 (5 bases). Germline CDR1 SGHNT, CDR2 YYREEE (reference sequence). This CDR3 contains 16 residues. Deletions cut 2 bases from V and 6 bases from J, with 20 bases between. The CDR3 loop is CASSFPQTGTEDGYTF. In DNA form, the CDR3 reads TGTGCCAGCAGCTTCCCCCAAACCGGGACGGAGGATGGCTACACCTTC. The full variable domain, in which reference TRBV5-4 and TRBJ1-2 provide the parts outside the CDR3, is ETGVTQSPTHLIKTRGQQVTLRCSSQSGHNTVSWYQQALGQGPQFIFQYYREEENGRGNFPPRFSGLQFPNYSSELNVNALELDDSALYLCASSFPQTGTEDGYTFGSGTRLTVV.

This chain uses TRBV7-9 with TRBJ2-7, with D perhaps TRBD2 (6 bases). With 3 bases removed from V and 11 bases from J, the gap between germline ends came to 23 bases. CDR3 length: 15 amino acids. Germline CDR1 is SEHNR and CDR2 is FQNEAQ (reference sequence). In DNA, the CDR3 is TGTGCCAGCAGCTTGCGTGACGGGAGTATCCGTTCGGAGTACTTC. As protein: CASSLRDGSIRSEYF.

This chain joins TRBV7-9 and TRBJ2-7; D possibly corresponds to TRBD2 (7 bases). V was clipped by 5 bases and J by 7 bases, with 15 bases between them. Per germline, CDR1 SEHNR and CDR2 FQNEAQ (reference sequence). This CDR3 spans 13 amino acids. CDR3 residues: CASSPGGAGEQYF. In DNA form, the CDR3 reads TGTGCCAGCAGCCCTGGGGGGGCGGGGGAGCAGTACTTC.

The chain is built from TRBV19 and TRBJ1-5; TRBD1 agrees at 8 bases. The CDR3 consists of 15 residues. The V and J ends lost 5 bases and 2 bases, in that order; junction bases with no gene match: 5. The germline CDR1 and CDR2 sequences are LNHDA and SQIVND (reference sequence). The CDR3 bases are TGTGCCAGTAGTGCTACAGGGGGAGGCAATCAGCCCCAGCATTTT. This codes for CASSATGGGNQPQHF. The full variable domain, in which reference TRBV19 and TRBJ1-5 provide the parts outside the CDR3, is DGGITQSPKYLFRKEGQNVTLSCEQNLNHDAMYWYRQDPGQGLRLIYYSQIVNDFQKGDIAEGYSVSREKKESFPLTVTSAQKNPTAFYLCASSATGGGNQPQHFGDGTRLSIL.

This clone was detected only once. The chain carries TRBV13 and TRBJ1-5; the D gene is possibly TRBD1 (5 bases). The CDR3 loop spans 14 amino acids. The ends were cut back, 2 bases at V and 7 bases at J, with 12 bases in the middle. Germline assignment: CDR1 PRHDT and CDR2 FYEKMQ (reference sequence). CDR3: CASSLQGLEQPQHF. The CDR3, as DNA: TGTGCCAGCAGCTTACAGGGATTAGAACAGCCCCAGCATTTT.

The chain recombines TRBV2 with TRBJ2-2; 7 bases agree with TRBD1. Germline V gene sequence: CDR1 SNHLY, CDR2 FYNNEI. The length of the CDR3 is 16 residues. The V gene end was trimmed by 8 bases and the J gene end by 6 bases; junction bases not matched to a gene: 15. As DNA, the CDR3 is TGTGCCAGCTTTTCCGGGACAGCGTCTGCGGCCGGGGAGCTGTTTTTT. This translates into CASFSGTASAAGELFF.

This clone was detected only a few times. The V and J genes are TRBV1 and TRBJ2-1; the table's D call of TRBD2 was not tested on the DNA. TRBV1 is labeled a pseudogene. CDR3 size: 15 residues. CDR3 in DNA: TGCACCAGCAGCCAAGGCGGGACGTCCTACAATGAGCAGTTCTTC. Protein sequence: CTSSQGGTSYNEQFF.

This clone was observed once. The V gene is TRBV2, the J gene TRBJ2-1, with D possibly being TRBD1 (5 bases). CDR1 and CDR2 (germline): SNHLY, FYNNEI. The germline V and J ends were trimmed by 2 bases and 2 bases, with 10 bases remaining between them. The CDR3 spans 15 residues. CDR3 bases: TGTGCCAGCAGTGAACAGGGATCAGCCTACAATGAGCAGTTCTTC. Encoded protein: CASSEQGSAYNEQFF.

This chain uses TRBV6-1 with TRBJ2-5; D perhaps matches TRBD2 (5 bases). The CDR3 is 15 amino acids. CDR1 and CDR2 (germline): MNHNS, SASEGT. Trimming took 2 bases from V and 7 from J, leaving 17 bases between them. CDR3 DNA sequence: TGTGCCAGCAGTGAAACGGCCACGGGATGGGGGACCCAGTACTTC. Translating gives CASSETATGWGTQYF.

The rearrangement links TRBV6-5 to TRBJ2-1, with D tentatively TRBD2 (6 bases). The germline V and J ends were trimmed by 8 bases and 6 bases, with 17 bases remaining between them. CDR3 size: 14 residues. The germline V gene encodes CDR1 MNHEY and CDR2 SVGAGI. The CDR3 is CASAQSGVTNEQFF. The CDR3 DNA sequence: TGTGCCAGCGCGCAATCGGGAGTTACCAATGAGCAGTTCTTC.

The J gene is TRBJ2-5, the V gene TRBV14; maybe TRBD1 (6 bases). V shed 1 base and J shed 4 bases, with 10 bases lying between them. The CDR3 has 14 amino acids. CDR1 is SGHDN, CDR2 FVKESK, per germline. CDR3 sequence reads: CASSQVAGVETQYF. CDR3 nucleotide sequence: TGTGCCAGCAGCCAAGTGGCAGGGGTAGAGACCCAGTACTTC.